This TCR beta chain was identified during a study of PD-1 blockade in classical Hodgkin lymphoma. Profiled with immunoSEQ multiplex PCR; TCRdb holds only in-frame clones, not every one. Among around 46,000 clones listed, roughly 89% were seen once. Stated time point: cycle 4 day 1 (C4D1), after around six weeks of nivolumab. Each patient relapsed following autologous stem cell transplantation, and prior brentuximab vedotin exposure differed. Germline trimming cut 0 bases from V and 4 bases from J; bases unmatched to any gene: 4. The germline V gene has CDR1 MNHEY and CDR2 SVGAGI. The CDR3 spans 15 residues.

The chain combines TRBV6-5 with TRBJ2-7, with TRBD2 matching over 9 bases. The receptor was isolated from a human donor with classical Hodgkin lymphoma. The sample here was peripheral blood mononuclear cells (PBMCs), taken before the fourth cycle of nivolumab. The CDR3 is CASSYSVAGVYEQYF. The CDR3 DNA reads TGTGCCAGCAGTTACTCGGTAGCGGGAGTTTACGAGCAGTACTTC.